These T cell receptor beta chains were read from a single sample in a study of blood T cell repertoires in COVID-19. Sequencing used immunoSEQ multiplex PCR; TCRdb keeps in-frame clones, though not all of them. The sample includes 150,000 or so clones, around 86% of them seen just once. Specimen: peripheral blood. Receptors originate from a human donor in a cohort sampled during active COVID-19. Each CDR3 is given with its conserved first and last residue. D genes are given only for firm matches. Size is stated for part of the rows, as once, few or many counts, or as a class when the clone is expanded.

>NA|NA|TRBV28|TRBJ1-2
TGTGCCAGCAGCCGCGGGGGAACCTTATCGCTGAGCTACACCTTC
CASSRGGTLSLSYTF
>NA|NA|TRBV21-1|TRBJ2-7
TGTGCCAGCAGTCCCCTAGCGGGGGGGTCCTACGAGCAGTACTTC
CASSPLAGGSYEQYF
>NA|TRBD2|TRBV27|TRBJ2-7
TGTGCCAGCAGTTTATCTCCGGGACTAGCGGGAGCCGAGCAGTACTTC
CASSLSPGLAGAEQYF
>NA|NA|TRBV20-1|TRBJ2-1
TGCAGTGCTAGTCCGCGGGACCAGGAGCAGTTCTTC
CSASPRDQEQFF
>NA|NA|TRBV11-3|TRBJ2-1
TGTGCCAGCAGCTTAGGCTCGGGGGACGATGAGCAGTTCTTC
CASSLGSGDDEQFF
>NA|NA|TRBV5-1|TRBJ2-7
TGCGCCAGCAGCTTGCGAGGAACCTACGAGCAGTACTTC
CASSLRGTYEQYF
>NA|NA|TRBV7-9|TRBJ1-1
TGTGCCAGCAGCTTTCCCAGGGCAGGCACTGAAGCTTTCTTT
CASSFPRAGTEAFF
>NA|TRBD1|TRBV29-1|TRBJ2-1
TGCAGCGCGTCAGGACAGGGATACAATGAGCAGTTCTTC
CSASGQGYNEQFF
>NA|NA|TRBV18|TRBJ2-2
TGTGCCAGCTCACCACTCCAGGGACTTACAGCCGGGGAGCTGTTTTTT
CASSPLQGLTAGELFF
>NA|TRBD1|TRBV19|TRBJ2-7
TGTGCCAGTGGGGAACAGGGGGCCTACGAGCAGTACTTC
CASGEQGAYEQYF
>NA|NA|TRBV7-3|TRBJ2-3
TGTGCCAGCAGCTTAGGGGGGTCGGCAGATACGCAGTATTTT
CASSLGGSADTQYF
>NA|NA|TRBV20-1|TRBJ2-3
TGCAGTGCTAGTCCTATGAGGGAGGCCCCACAAGATACGCAGTATTTT
CSASPMREAPQDTQYF
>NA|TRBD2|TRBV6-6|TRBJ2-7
TGTGCCAGCAGCTCAACTAGCGGGCACTACGAGCAGTACTTC
CASSSTSGHYEQYF
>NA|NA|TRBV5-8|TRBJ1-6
TGTGCCAGCAGCTTTCGACCCCTGGCGGTGGGTGATTCACCCCTCCACTTT
CASSFRPLAVGDSPLHF
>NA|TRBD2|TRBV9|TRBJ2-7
TGTGCCAGCAGCGTTAGCGGGAGTACCCTCGAGCAGTACTTC
CASSVSGSTLEQYF
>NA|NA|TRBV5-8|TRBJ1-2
TGTGCCAGCGAACCCCACGACACCTCTAACTATGGCTACACCTTC
CASEPHDTSNYGYTF
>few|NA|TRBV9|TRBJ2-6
TGTGCCAGCAGCGGCGAGGCTGGGGCCAACGTCCTGACTTTC
CASSGEAGANVLTF
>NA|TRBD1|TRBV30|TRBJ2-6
TGTGCCTGGAGTAAGCAGGGGGCCCCTGGGGCCAACGTCCTGACTTTC
CAWSKQGAPGANVLTF
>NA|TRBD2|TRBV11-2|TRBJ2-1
TGTGCCAGCAGCCAAGGAGGGACTAGCGGGAGGCGCTCCTACAATGAGCAGTTCTTC
CASSQGGTSGRRSYNEQFF
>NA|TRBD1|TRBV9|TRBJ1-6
TGTGCCAGCAGCGAAGGGACAGGGGATTACTCCTATAATTCACCCCTCCACTTT
CASSEGTGDYSYNSPLHF
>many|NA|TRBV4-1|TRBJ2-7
TGCGCCAGCAGCCAAATATCACAGGGAGTCTCCTACGAGCAGTACTTC
CASSQISQGVSYEQYF
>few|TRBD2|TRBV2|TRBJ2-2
TGTGCCAGCAGTGAATTTGGGGGACTAGCGGTAAACACCGGGGAGCTGTTTTTT
CASSEFGGLAVNTGELFF
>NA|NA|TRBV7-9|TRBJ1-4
TGTGCCAGCAGCGAAAATCTTGAGGAAAAACTGTTTTTT
CASSENLEEKLFF
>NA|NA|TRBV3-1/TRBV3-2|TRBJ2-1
TGTGCCAGCAGCCCTAAGAAAGATGAGCAGTTCTTC
CASSPKKDEQFF
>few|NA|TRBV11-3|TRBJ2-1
TGTGCCAGCAGCTTAAACGAGTACAATGAGCAGTTCTTC
CASSLNEYNEQFF
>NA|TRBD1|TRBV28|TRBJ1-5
TGTGCCAGCAGTTTGGTCGGGACAGGGCTCTATAGCAATCAGCCCCAGCATTTT
CASSLVGTGLYSNQPQHF
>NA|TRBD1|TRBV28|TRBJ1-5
TGTGCCAGCAGATTACTCCCCACAGGGGGGAAACAGCCCCAGCATTTT
CASRLLPTGGKQPQHF
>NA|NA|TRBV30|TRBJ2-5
TGTGCCTGGCAGCGGGACACTCGAGAGACCCAGTACTTC
CAWQRDTRETQYF